The table lists the clone carrying this T cell receptor (beta chain) with a few counts. The antigen is not known. This sample is drawn from a study of cytomegalovirus exposure and HLA in healthy donors. This table comes from immunoSEQ multiplex PCR, and its TCRdb copy is limited to in-frame clones, with some not included. The sample shows about 73,000 clones, around 90% of them seen only once. Regarding the study as a whole: The TCR clusters that emerged in the first cohort tended, a later analysis found, to co-occur in the 120 validation repertoires. The study listed 150 to 200 cytomegalovirus-associated TCR beta chains. In vitro experiments confirmed that a few CMV-associated chains were specific for CMV antigens.

In germline, CDR1 is SQVTM, CDR2 ANQGSEA. The CDR3 spans 14 residues. Trimming took 5 bases from V and 3 from J; bases not matched to a gene: 9. The approximately 130-subject validation cohort, separate from the approximately 630-subject first cohort, included the donors. The genes are TRBV29-1 and TRBJ2-5; TRBD1 aligns across 7 bases. The receptor was derived from a woman younger than 35 in good health and CMV-seropositive. The sequenced sample was PBMCs. The CDR3: CSVSPGTAKETQYF. CDR3 in DNA: TGCAGCGTTAGCCCCGGGACAGCTAAAGAGACCCAGTACTTC.